The clone carrying this T cell receptor (beta chain) was found once. The authors carried out high-throughput sequencing of TCR beta. They applied it to CD8+ and CD4+ T cells obtained from blood. Bulk CD8+ and CD4+ cells came from magnetic negative isolation; CD8+ TEMRA by FACS. Trimming pared 0 bases from V and 4 bases from J, leaving 13 bases between. Per germline, CDR1 SGHNT and CDR2 YYREEE (reference sequence). This CDR3 spans 15 amino acids. These data belong to a study of CD8 T cells in Susac syndrome. RNA, at about 0.45 to 1 ug, was reverse transcribed with random hexamers. Amplification of the TCR beta CDR3 was carried out by immunoSEQ multiplex PCR, which spanned a total of 54 Vbeta and 13 Jbeta segments. MiXCR, applied by TCRdb to the immunoSEQ multiplex PCR reads, yields one record per CDR3 protein. The sample holds 70,000 or so distinct CDR3 sequences, roughly 94% seen once.

This clonotype originated in a human donor with multiple sclerosis. This chain links TRBV5-4 with TRBJ1-2; the D is unclear. Sequenced: CD8+ T cells from PBMCs. CDR3 sequence (DNA): TGTGCCAGCAGCTTGGACATGGGTACGGGCTATGGCTACACCTTC. Translated, it gives CASSLDMGTGYGYTF.